This section outlines one T cell receptor beta chain sequence together with its context. Its antigen is undetermined. The same CDR3 can be traced to other DNA sequences in this sample. This entry comes from a study of shared clonotypes between healthy human individuals. The data were produced by immunoSEQ multiplex PCR, yet TCRdb's version contains in-frame clones alone and is incomplete. The table includes roughly 640,000 clones, approximately 97% detected once. Study-level points and caveats: Inspection by rarefaction showed sorted-subset sequencing to be incomplete despite large depth.

Trimming stripped 3 bases from V and 2 bases from J, with 11 bases between. The CDR3 is 15 residues long. CDR1 and CDR2 from the germline V gene are MDHEN and SYDVKM. The V call is TRBV28, the J call TRBJ1-5, with unresolved D. The receptor's source is a woman in her thirties in good health. The sequenced material came from naive CD4+ T cells sorted from blood. Noted subset: CD45RA+ positively selected. The CDR3 loop is CASSFRGSGNQPQHF. CDR3 DNA: TGTGCCAGCAGTTTTCGGGGTTCTGGCAATCAGCCCCAGCATTTT.